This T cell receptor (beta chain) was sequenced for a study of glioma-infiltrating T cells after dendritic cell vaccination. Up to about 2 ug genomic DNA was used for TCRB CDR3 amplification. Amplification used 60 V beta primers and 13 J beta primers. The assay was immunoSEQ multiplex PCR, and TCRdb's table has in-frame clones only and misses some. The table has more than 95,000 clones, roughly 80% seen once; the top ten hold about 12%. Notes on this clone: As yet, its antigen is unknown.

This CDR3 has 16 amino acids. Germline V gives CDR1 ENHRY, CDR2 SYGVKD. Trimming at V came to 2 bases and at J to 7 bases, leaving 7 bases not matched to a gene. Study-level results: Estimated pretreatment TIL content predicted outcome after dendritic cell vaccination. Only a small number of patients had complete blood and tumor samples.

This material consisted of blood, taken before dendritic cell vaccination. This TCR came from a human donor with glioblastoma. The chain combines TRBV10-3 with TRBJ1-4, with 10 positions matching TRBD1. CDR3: CAISEINDRGREKLFF. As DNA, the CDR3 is TGTGCCATCAGTGAGATAAACGACAGGGGGCGTGAAAAACTGTTTTTT.